This TCR beta chain originates from a study of T-cell reconstitution after alpha-beta-depleted transplantation in children. Per germline, CDR1 MNHEY and CDR2 SVGEGT. This CDR3 has 12 residues. Trimming pared 0 bases from V and 4 bases from J, leaving 4 bases between. This clonotype was seen at least ten times. A library of TCRbeta sequences, prepared with unique molecular identifiers, was generated. TCRdb re-analysed the PCR reads in MiXCR, keeping a single row per CDR3 protein. The sample lists 200,000 to 250,000 distinct CDR3 sequences, approximately 9.8% occurring once. This sequence originates from a human donor who donated a stem cell graft to a child with SCID. The gene calls are TRBV6-2 or TRBV6-3 and TRBJ2-7; D remains unclear. This material consisted of PBMCs from the stem cell graft donor, taken from the stem cell graft. The CDR3 spells CASSYSRYEQYF. CDR3 bases: TGTGCCAGCAGTTACTCCAGGTACGAGCAGTACTTC.